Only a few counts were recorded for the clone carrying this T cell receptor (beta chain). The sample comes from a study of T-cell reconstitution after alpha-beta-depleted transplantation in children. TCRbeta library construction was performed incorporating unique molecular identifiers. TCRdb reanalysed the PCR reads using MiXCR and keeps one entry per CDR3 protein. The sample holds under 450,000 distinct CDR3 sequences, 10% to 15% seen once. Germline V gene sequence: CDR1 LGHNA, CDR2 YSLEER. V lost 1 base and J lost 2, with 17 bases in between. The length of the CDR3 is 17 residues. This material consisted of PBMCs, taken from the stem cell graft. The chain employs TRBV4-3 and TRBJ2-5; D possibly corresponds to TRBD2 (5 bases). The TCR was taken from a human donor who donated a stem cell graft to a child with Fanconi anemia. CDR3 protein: CASSQAAWTGRQETQYF. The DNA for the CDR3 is TGCGCCAGCAGCCAAGCTGCCTGGACTGGCAGACAAGAGACCCAGTACTTC.